The 21 T cell receptor beta chains presented below share a single source sample, sequenced in a study of T-cell reconstitution after alpha-beta-depleted transplantation in children. A TCRbeta library incorporating unique molecular identifiers was prepared. TCRdb re-called the PCR reads with MiXCR, one entry per CDR3 protein. Found here are 200,000 to 250,000 distinct CDR3 sequences, under 9.5% of them singletons; the top ten hold less than 8%. Sequenced material: PBMCs from the stem cell graft donor, taken from the stem cell graft. These receptors were obtained from a human donor who donated a stem cell graft to a child with acute lymphoblastic leukemia.

This clonotype was counted a few times. This rearrangement joins TRBV20-1 to TRBJ2-7, with D perhaps TRBD1 (5 bases). Germline V CDR1 and CDR2: DFQATT, SNEGSKA (reference sequence). Trimming cost V 6 bases and J 12 bases, with 18 bases left between them. CDR3 length equals 11 residues. The CDR3 sequence: CSATLQELAYF. CDR3 bases: TGCAGTGCCACCTTACAGGAGCTGGCGTACTTC.

The genes are TRBV5-1 and TRBJ2-3; possible D gene TRBD1, 6 bases. V was clipped by 4 bases and J by 5 bases, with 11 bases between them. The CDR3 loop spans 13 amino acids. Per germline, CDR1 SGHRS and CDR2 YFSETQ. The DNA for the CDR3 is TGCGCCAGCAGCAGAGGGACAAAAGATACGCAGTATTTT. As protein: CASSRGTKDTQYF.

The chain joins TRBV30 to TRBJ2-1, with 7 bases that match TRBD2. The germline gives CDR1 GTSNPN, CDR2 SVGIG (reference sequence). Losses at the gene ends were 4 bases for V and 0 bases for J; bases not matched to a gene: 6. CDR3 length: 15 residues. CDR3: CAWNWGGYSYNEQFF. The CDR3 DNA is TGTGCCTGGAATTGGGGGGGGTACTCCTACAATGAGCAGTTCTTC.

This clonotype was seen more than once but under ten times. J is TRBJ2-2 and V is TRBV6-5, with D perhaps being TRBD1 or TRBD2 (5 bases each). CDR1 is MNHEY, CDR2 SVGAGI, per germline. The CDR3 runs 15 residues. V was cut by 4 bases and J by 4 bases, with 13 bases left in between. The DNA of the CDR3 is TGTGCCAGCAGTTCCAACGTTGGGACCACCGGGGAGCTGTTTTTT. Translated, it gives CASSSNVGTTGELFF.

This clonotype was observed at least ten times. J is TRBJ1-1 and V is TRBV29-1; D gene unclear. CDR1 is SQVTM and CDR2 is ANQGSEA in the germline V gene. This CDR3 contains 13 residues. Between the trimmed V and J ends, which lost 4 bases and 2 bases, there was a span of 11 bases. In nucleotides, the CDR3 is TGCAGCGTTGTAATTCAGAGAAACACTGAAGCTTTCTTT. Translating it yields CSVVIQRNTEAFF.

The CDR3 protein is CAIMGQEGAYEQYF. The CDR3, as DNA: TGTGCCATCATGGGGCAGGAGGGGGCTTACGAGCAGTACTTC. The V call is TRBV10-3, the J call TRBJ2-7; TRBD1 might be the D (7 bases). This CDR3 contains 14 residues. The ends were cut back, 7 bases at V and 4 bases at J, with 17 bases in the middle. CDR1 ENHRY and CDR2 SYGVKD come from the germline V gene.

V is TRBV6-2 or TRBV6-3 and J is TRBJ1-5; 10 nucleotides match TRBD1. The CDR3 sequence is 18 residues long. Unmatched junction bases numbered 6, after V lost 0 bases and J lost 1 base. The germline CDR1 and CDR2 sequences are MNHEY and SVGEGT. CDR3 amino acids: CASSYSRDRGDSNQPQHF. DNA of the CDR3: TGTGCCAGCAGTTACTCGAGGGACAGGGGAGACAGCAATCAGCCCCAGCATTTT.

This clonotype showed up just a few times. This chain uses TRBV7-6 with TRBJ2-7; a weak D match, TRBD1 (5 bases). V lost 1 base and J lost 0, with 7 bases in between. This CDR3 is built from 14 residues. From germline, CDR1 is SGHVS and CDR2 FNYEAQ. The CDR3 DNA reads TGTGCCAGCAGCTTAGACAGGATCTCCTACGAGCAGTACTTC. Its translation: CASSLDRISYEQYF.

J is TRBJ2-7 and V is TRBV11-1; D ambiguous. The V gene's germline CDR1 is SGHAT and CDR2 FQDESV (reference sequence). Between the trimmed V and J ends, which lost 5 bases and 0 bases, there was a span of 17 bases. CDR3 length equals 16 residues. CDR3: CASSQQNTLLSYEQYF. CDR3 DNA: TGTGCCAGCAGCCAGCAAAACACATTACTCTCCTACGAGCAGTACTTC.

This clonotype has just a few counts. The CDR3 region has the DNA TGTGCCATCAGTACCGAGGCTGAAGCTTTCTTT. Protein sequence: CAISTEAEAFF. This chain joins TRBV10-3 and TRBJ1-1; D is uncertain. Germline V gene lookup returns CDR1 ENHRY and CDR2 SYGVKD. The V end lost 5 bases, the J end lost 6 bases, and 7 bases lay between the germline ends. The length of the CDR3 is 11 residues.

J is TRBJ1-6 and V is TRBV5-1; maybe TRBD1 (5 bases). The V end was cut by 3 bases, the J end by 16 bases, with 17 bases between. Germline V gives CDR1 SGHRS, CDR2 YFSETQ. The CDR3 has 13 amino acids. The CDR3, as DNA: TGCGCCAGCAGCTCGGAGGGGTCCGGGTCGCTCCACTTT. Its protein is CASSSEGSGSLHF.

This clonotype was recorded many times. The chain links TRBV15 to TRBJ2-2; D gene unclear. The CDR3 contains 13 residues. Trimming removed 8 bases at V and 3 bases at J, with 10 bases between. Germline CDR1 LNHNV, CDR2 YYDKDF (reference sequence). This CDR3 reads CATGVRHTGELFF. DNA of the CDR3: TGTGCCACCGGGGTCCGTCACACCGGGGAGCTGTTTTTT.

The V gene is TRBV20-1, the J gene TRBJ1-5; the D is unclear. Deletions cut 4 bases from V and 2 bases from J, with 15 bases between. The CDR3 has 15 residues. Germline V gene lookup returns CDR1 DFQATT and CDR2 SNEGSKA (reference sequence). The CDR3 reads CSAIGPFWGNQPQHF. The CDR3 DNA follows: TGCAGTGCTATAGGACCTTTTTGGGGCAATCAGCCCCAGCATTTT.

The rearrangement uses TRBV5-1 and TRBJ1-4; unclear D gene. This CDR3 region has 15 residues. The V end was cut by 0 bases, the J end by 0 bases, with 6 bases between. CDR1 SGHRS and CDR2 YFSETQ come from the germline V gene. The CDR3 DNA follows: TGCGCCAGCAGCTTGGAGCCCCCAACTAATGAAAAACTGTTTTTT. It encodes CASSLEPPTNEKLFF.

This clonotype was counted between two and nine times. The V gene is TRBV2, the J gene TRBJ2-1; 7 bases agree with TRBD2. Germline CDR1 is SNHLY and CDR2 is FYNNEI. The CDR3 totals 14 residues. The junction had 1 base not matched to a gene; V was cut back by 3 bases and J by 2 bases. In DNA, the CDR3 is TGTGCCAGCAGTGATGGGGGGGCCTACAATGAGCAGTTCTTC. Its translation: CASSDGGAYNEQFF.

This clonotype was found a few times. The V and J genes are TRBV11-2 and TRBJ1-1; a possible D gene is TRBD1 (6 bases). Trimming left V 5 bases short and J 0 bases short, with 13 bases between. The CDR3 is 15 residues long. Germline V lookup: CDR1 SGHAT, CDR2 FQNNGV. CDR3: CASSGGQFMNTEAFF. The DNA of the CDR3 is TGTGCCAGCAGCGGTGGACAGTTCATGAACACTGAAGCTTTCTTT.

The V call is TRBV7-9, the J call TRBJ1-4; a possible D gene is TRBD1 (5 bases). Between the trimmed V and J ends, which lost 5 bases and 11 bases, there was a span of 18 bases. Germline assignment: CDR1 SEHNR and CDR2 FQNEAQ (reference sequence). The length of the CDR3 is 14 residues. The CDR3, as DNA: TGTGCCAGCAGCGTCGGGACGATGTTAGAGAAACTGTTTTTT. As protein: CASSVGTMLEKLFF.

The rearrangement joins TRBV12-3 or TRBV12-4 to TRBJ1-1, with TRBD1 matching 10 bases. The CDR3 extends over 14 amino acids. V shed 1 base and J 10 bases; nucleotides not matched to a gene: 6. As DNA, the CDR3 is TGTGCCAGCAGTTTAGAGACAGGGGGCGGAGGAGCTTTCTTT. Amino acids: CASSLETGGGGAFF.

In this sample, this clonotype turned up a few times. CDR3 sequence (DNA): TGTGCCAGCAGCCCCCGAGATAGCGGGAACAATGAGCAGTTCTTC. This codes for CASSPRDSGNNEQFF. The rearrangement joins TRBV12-3 or TRBV12-4 to TRBJ2-1; 8 nucleotides line up with TRBD2. The V and J ends lost 6 bases and 5 bases, in that order; junction bases with no gene match: 9. The CDR3 is 15 residues long.

In its sample, this clonotype was seen many times. The V and J genes are TRBV11-2 and TRBJ1-1; D gene uncertain. Germline CDR1 is SGHAT and CDR2 is FQNNGV. The CDR3 is 13 residues long. Trimming removed 0 bases from V and 6 bases from J, with 8 bases in between. The CDR3 DNA is TGTGCCAGCAGCTTAGATCGAGGTGCTGAAGCTTTCTTT. It translates to CASSLDRGAEAFF.

The chain is built from TRBV6-5 and TRBJ2-1; D uncertain. The CDR3 totals 13 residues. Deletions cut 3 bases from V and 1 base from J, with 4 bases between. Per the germline V gene, CDR1 is MNHEY and CDR2 is SVGAGI. The chain's CDR3 is CASSYKSYNEQFF. CDR3 nucleotide sequence: TGTGCCAGCAGTTATAAATCCTACAATGAGCAGTTCTTC.